What follows are 10 T cell receptor beta chains derived from one specimen sequenced in a study of cytomegalovirus exposure and HLA in healthy donors. The PCR contained 60 Vbeta and 13 Jbeta primers. The method was immunoSEQ multiplex PCR; TCRdb's version includes in-frame clones alone and lacks a portion of them. The sample contains under 200,000 clones, over 70% of which appear only once. The sequenced sample consisted of PBMCs. The receptors come from a man aged 45 to 65 in good health and CMV-seropositive.

The chain uses TRBV7-9 and TRBJ2-1; TRBD2 matches at 11 bases. V lost 5 bases, J lost 7 bases, and 7 bases stayed unmatched. CDR1 and CDR2 from the germline V gene are SEHNR and FQNEAQ (reference sequence). The CDR3 spans 15 residues. CDR3 coding DNA: TGTGCCAGCAGCCAAAGGACTAGCGGGCTTAATGAGCAGTTCTTC. This translates into CASSQRTSGLNEQFF.

This clone was seen just once. The chain uses TRBV6-1 and TRBJ1-1, with 9 positions matching TRBD1. CDR3 length: 15 amino acids. Losses at the gene ends were 7 bases for V and 5 bases for J; bases not matched to a gene: 11. Per germline, CDR1 MNHNS and CDR2 SASEGT. The CDR3 protein is CASITGGAGSTEAFF. In DNA form, the CDR3 reads TGTGCCAGCATCACAGGGGGCGCAGGGAGTACTGAAGCTTTCTTT.

This clone was found once. The CDR3 DNA reads as TGTGCCAGCAGCTTAGCGGGAGTCCTCACAGATACGCAGTATTTT. Translation: CASSLAGVLTDTQYF. The chain joins TRBV7-2 to TRBJ2-3; maybe TRBD2 (5 bases). This CDR3 has 15 residues. V was clipped by 0 bases and J by 2 bases, with 9 bases between them. Germline CDR1 and CDR2: SGHTA and FQGNSA.

The V gene is TRBV7-3, the J gene TRBJ2-7; D is unclear. Germline V gene lookup returns CDR1 SGHTA and CDR2 FQGTGA. The ends were cut back, 2 bases at V and 3 bases at J, with 11 bases in the middle. CDR3 length: 14 residues. CDR3 coding DNA: TGTGCCAGCAGCTTAGGTTTGGCAGGCTACGAGCAGTACTTC. Its protein is CASSLGLAGYEQYF.

This chain connects TRBV7-8 to TRBJ2-2; possibly TRBD1 for D (5 bases). The V and J ends lost 3 bases and 5 bases respectively, with 13 bases between them. This CDR3 spans 15 amino acids. Germline values: CDR1 SGHVS, CDR2 FQNEAQ. The CDR3 sequence: CASSFQTVDTGELFF. The CDR3 coding sequence is TGTGCCAGCAGCTTCCAGACAGTAGATACCGGGGAGCTGTTTTTT. Together with reference TRBV7-8 and TRBJ2-2, the CDR3 gives the full variable domain: GAGVSQSPRYKVAKRGQDVALRCDPISGHVSLFWYQQALGQGPEFLTYFQNEAQLDKSGLPSDRFFAERPEGSVSTLKIQRTQQEDSAVYLCASSFQTVDTGELFFGEGSRLTVL.

The chain joins TRBV4-2 to TRBJ2-7; 9 bases align to TRBD2. In germline, CDR1 is LGHNA, CDR2 YNFKEQ. This CDR3 contains 18 residues. The junction had 14 bases not matched to a gene; V was cut back by 0 bases and J by 5 bases. As DNA, the CDR3 is TGTGCCAGCAGCCAAGATGTAGGCGGGACTAGCTGGTTCGACGAGCAGTACTTC. It encodes CASSQDVGGTSWFDEQYF.

The rearrangement joins TRBV6-1 to TRBJ1-6, with unresolved D. Germline V gives CDR1 MNHNS, CDR2 SASEGT. The V gene lost 7 bases and the J gene lost 7 bases, with 14 bases spanning the gap. The CDR3 sequence is 14 residues long. The CDR3 loop is CASNPGTRNSPLHF. CDR3 in DNA: TGTGCCAGCAATCCGGGAACGAGGAATTCACCCCTCCACTTT.

The chain uses TRBV28 and TRBJ2-1; the match to TRBD2 covers 9 bases. This CDR3 region has 19 residues. Germline trimming cut 7 bases from V and 0 bases from J; bases unmatched to any gene: 16. Germline-derived CDR1 and CDR2 are MDHEN and SYDVKM. The CDR3 DNA reads as TGTGCCAGCACCAGCCTATTGGGGACTAGCCCCAGCTCCTACAATGAGCAGTTCTTC. Translated: CASTSLLGTSPSSYNEQFF.

The chain recombines TRBV28 with TRBJ2-1, with 9 bases fitting TRBD1. Germline assignment: CDR1 MDHEN and CDR2 SYDVKM. Germline trimming cut 8 bases from V and 0 bases from J; bases unmatched to any gene: 11. This CDR3 is built from 17 residues. DNA of the CDR3: TGTGCCAGCCCTCCGGGACAGGGAACGGGCTCCTACAATGAGCAGTTCTTC. As protein: CASPPGQGTGSYNEQFF.

This clone was observed a few times. The junction departs from the called germline gene at one end, perhaps through a read error. V usage is TRBV7-7 and J usage is TRBJ2-7; possibly TRBD2 for D (6 bases). The V gene's germline CDR1 is SSHAT and CDR2 FNYEAQ (reference sequence). CDR3 length equals 17 residues. In DNA, the CDR3 is TGTGCTAGCAGCTTAGTCCCCGGAGGGAATGGGTCCTACGAGCAGTACTTC. Amino acid sequence: CASSLVPGGNGSYEQYF.